Listed here are 10 T cell receptor beta chains from one sample, sequenced in a study of blood T cell repertoires in COVID-19. TCRdb keeps only in-frame clones here, not all; method: immunoSEQ multiplex PCR. Here the sample spans some 240,000 clones, roughly 88% being singletons. Material for sequencing was peripheral blood. These receptors all stem from a woman aged 40 to 50 who had recovered from COVID-19.

V usage is TRBV3-1 (or the pseudogene TRBV3-2) and J usage is TRBJ2-1; a weak D match, TRBD2 (6 bases). The CDR3 has 13 amino acids. Germline lookup yields CDR1 LGHDT and CDR2 YNNKEL (reference sequence). The ends were cut back, 8 bases at V and 5 bases at J, with 13 bases in the middle. The chain's CDR3 is CASGGLLNNEQFF. CDR3 DNA sequence: TGTGCCAGCGGGGGACTCTTAAACAATGAGCAGTTCTTC.

V usage is TRBV9 and J usage is TRBJ2-2, with 13 nucleotides matching TRBD2. After removal of 3 bases from V and 2 bases from J, the junction contained 7 bases not matched to a gene. CDR1 and CDR2 from the germline V gene are SGDLS and YYNGEE. The CDR3 length is 18 residues. The CDR3 DNA sequence: TGTGCCAGCAGCGACCCGGGACTAGCGGGGTATAACACCGGGGAGCTGTTTTTT. Translated, it gives CASSDPGLAGYNTGELFF.

The rearrangement links TRBV30 to TRBJ1-6, with D unclear. CDR1 and CDR2 (germline): GTSNPN, SVGIG (reference sequence). This CDR3 region has 14 residues. The V and J ends lost 3 bases and 14 bases respectively, with 20 bases between them. The CDR3 sequence is CAWRLPLLAGALHF. The CDR3 nucleotides read TGTGCCTGGAGGCTACCCCTCTTGGCCGGGGCCCTCCACTTT.

The J gene is TRBJ2-1, the V gene TRBV6-5; D not resolved. Germline CDR1 is MNHEY and CDR2 is SVGAGI. CDR3 length equals 13 residues. V lost 2 bases and J 6 bases, leaving 8 bases between the germline ends. This CDR3 reads CASSYRSSNEQFF. For the CDR3, the DNA is TGTGCCAGCAGTTACAGATCTAGCAATGAGCAGTTCTTC.

The CDR3 bases are TGTGCCAGCAGCTTGGCGGGGGGCGGTGATGAGACCCAGTACTTC. Amino acids: CASSLAGGGDETQYF. V gene TRBV5-4 combines with J gene TRBJ2-5; D is perhaps TRBD2 (7 bases). Trimming left V 0 bases short and J 5 bases short, with 14 bases between. Germline V gives CDR1 SGHNT, CDR2 YYREEE (reference sequence). The CDR3 contains 15 residues.

The J gene is TRBJ2-3, the V gene TRBV9; D might be TRBD1 (8 bases). V was cut by 1 base and J by 3 bases, with 15 bases left in between. The CDR3 sequence is 16 residues long. Germline assignment: CDR1 SGDLS and CDR2 YYNGEE. Here the CDR3 reads CASSVTGGASTDTQYF. As DNA, the CDR3 is TGTGCCAGCAGCGTAACAGGGGGGGCTTCGACAGATACGCAGTATTTT.

This clone was counted once. The V call is TRBV6-6, the J call TRBJ1-5, with TRBD1 matching over 7 bases. Germline values: CDR1 MNHNY, CDR2 SVGAGI (reference sequence). The CDR3 consists of 14 residues. V lost 8 bases to trimming and J lost 4 bases; unmatched junction nucleotides: 8. The CDR3 DNA is TGTGCCAGCCAAGGGACAGCCCTAAATCAGCCCCAGCATTTT. It yields the protein CASQGTALNQPQHF.

This chain connects TRBV28 to TRBJ1-2; perhaps TRBD1 as D (6 bases). Deletions cut 2 bases from V and 6 bases from J, with 16 bases between. This CDR3 is 15 amino acids long. Germline CDR1 MDHEN, CDR2 SYDVKM. The CDR3 bases are TGTGCCAGCAGTTTAAAAAGGGGGGGCTTACATGGCTACACCTTC. Translation gives CASSLKRGGLHGYTF.

This chain uses TRBV7-6 with TRBJ2-1; D perhaps matches TRBD1 (6 bases). Germline CDR1 and CDR2: SGHVS and FNYEAQ. CDR3 length equals 15 residues. V shed 0 bases and J shed 8 bases, with 14 bases lying between them. The CDR3 region is CASSLAVQGFHEQFF. CDR3 bases: TGTGCCAGCAGCTTAGCGGTCCAGGGGTTCCATGAGCAGTTCTTC.

This chain uses TRBV19 with TRBJ1-5; D unclear. Germline V gene lookup returns CDR1 LNHDA and CDR2 SQIVND (reference sequence). V was pared by 3 bases and J by 3 bases, with 9 bases between. The CDR3 runs 14 residues. CDR3 coding DNA: TGTGCCAGTAGTATTGGCGGGAACAATCAGCCCCAGCATTTT. Translating it yields CASSIGGNNQPQHF. Full variable domain (missing parts from reference TRBV19 and TRBJ1-5): DGGITQSPKYLFRKEGQNVTLSCEQNLNHDAMYWYRQDPGQGLRLIYYSQIVNDFQKGDIAEGYSVSREKKESFPLTVTSAQKNPTAFYLCASSIGGNNQPQHFGDGTRLSIL.